This passage covers 28 T cell receptor beta chains from one sample sequenced in a study of human T cells and chemical hapten exposure. TCRdb ran MiXCR on the RACE reads and lists one entry per CDR3 protein. This sample has fewer than 300,000 distinct CDR3 sequences, with just under 8% found just once. Time point noted: pre-sensitization, week 0. Treatment in this sample: therapeutic diphenylcyclopropenone sensitization with weekly scalp DPC. Material: whole blood, obtained in connection with sensitization to the hapten diphenylcyclopropenone (DPC). Receptors were obtained from a man between 18 and 29 years old with alopecia areata. Some clones in this sample may be carry-over from other donors' samples.

This clonotype was detected many times. The J gene is TRBJ2-3, the V gene TRBV6-2 or TRBV6-3; 10 nucleotides align to TRBD2. The CDR3 runs 16 residues. Germline assignment: CDR1 MNHEY and CDR2 SVGEGT. Unmatched junction bases numbered 12, after V lost 6 bases and J lost 6 bases. CDR3 coding DNA: TGTGCCAGCAGCTATACAATAGCGGGGGGAGGGGATACGCAGTATTTT. Its protein is CASSYTIAGGGDTQYF.

Many counts were recorded for this clonotype. The chain has TRBV6-5 and TRBJ1-2; D ambiguous. Trimming pared 5 bases from V and 4 bases from J, leaving 11 bases between. CDR3 length: 13 residues. Germline CDR1 is MNHEY and CDR2 is SVGAGI. CDR3 protein: CASSRKLSYGYTF. CDR3 DNA sequence: TGTGCCAGCAGTAGAAAATTGTCCTATGGCTACACCTTC.

This rearrangement joins TRBV6-5 to TRBJ1-1; weak D call: TRBD1 (5 bases). V was pared by 4 bases and J by 6 bases, with 15 bases between. Germline-derived CDR1 and CDR2 are MNHEY and SVGAGI. This CDR3 spans 14 amino acids. Here the CDR3 reads CASSSFQGVAEAFF. CDR3 nucleotides: TGTGCCAGCAGTTCCTTCCAGGGCGTGGCTGAAGCTTTCTTT.

The DNA for the CDR3 is TGTGCCACCAGCAGAGATCATAACACCGGGGAGCTGTTTTTT. Protein sequence: CATSRDHNTGELFF. This sequence joins TRBV15 and TRBJ2-2; D call uncertain. CDR1 and CDR2 from the germline V gene are LNHNV and YYDKDF (reference sequence). Trimming removed 0 bases from V and 2 bases from J, with 4 bases in between. This CDR3 spans 14 amino acids. Together with reference TRBV15 and TRBJ2-2, the CDR3 gives the full variable domain: DAMVIQNPRYQVTQFGKPVTLSCSQTLNHNVMYWYQQKSSQAPKLLFHYYDKDFNNEADTPDNFQSRRPNTSFCFLDIRSPGLGDTAMYLCATSRDHNTGELFFGEGSRLTVL.

The chain recombines TRBV20-1 with TRBJ1-1, with a weak D call TRBD1 (6 bases). CDR1 and CDR2 (germline): DFQATT, SNEGSKA (reference sequence). This CDR3 has 15 residues. Trimming left V 1 base short and J 0 bases short, with 12 bases between. The CDR3 region has the DNA TGCAGTGCTAGAGCGGGGGCAAGCTTGAACACTGAAGCTTTCTTT. Amino acid sequence: CSARAGASLNTEAFF.

The sample holds a few counts of this clonotype. This chain connects TRBV24-1 to TRBJ2-1, with 7 positions matching TRBD1. Germline V gene lookup returns CDR1 KGHDR and CDR2 SFDVKD. The V and J ends lost 3 bases and 5 bases, in that order; junction bases with no gene match: 6. This CDR3 is built from 15 residues. Here the CDR3 DNA reads TGTGCCACCAGTGATCCCCGGGGACAGAACAATGAGCAGTTCTTC. It yields the protein CATSDPRGQNNEQFF.

The chain carries TRBV11-2 and TRBJ2-6; unclear D gene. CDR1 and CDR2 from the germline V gene are SGHAT and FQNNGV. The CDR3 spans 18 residues. V was pared by 4 bases and J by 2 bases, with 18 bases between. Written as DNA, the CDR3 is TGTGCCAGCAGCTCTTACATTACCACGCGTCCTGGGGCCAACGTCCTGACTTTC. It codes for CASSSYITTRPGANVLTF.

This clonotype was counted between two and nine times. V is TRBV5-8 and J is TRBJ1-5; D is undetermined. V lost 0 bases and J lost 3, with 10 bases in between. Germline V gives CDR1 SGHTS, CDR2 YDEGEE. The CDR3 covers 15 residues. In nucleotides, the CDR3 is TGTGCCAGCAGCTTGGGCCGGGCTTTCAATCAGCCCCAGCATTTT. Residues: CASSLGRAFNQPQHF. The full variable domain, completed using reference TRBV5-8 and TRBJ1-5, is EAGVTQSPTHLIKTRGQQATLRCSPISGHTSVYWYQQALGLGLQFLLWYDEGEERNRGNFPPRFSGRQFPNYSSELNVNALELEDSALYLCASSLGRAFNQPQHFGDGTRLSIL.

In this sample, this clonotype turned up many times. V gene TRBV6-6 combines with J gene TRBJ1-1; 9 bases fit TRBD1. Germline assignment: CDR1 MNHNY and CDR2 SVGAGI (reference sequence). J was trimmed by 4 bases and V by 4 bases; bases with no gene match: 10. The CDR3 runs to 16 residues. CDR3 in amino acids: CASSSGTGTRVTEAFF. CDR3 coding DNA: TGTGCCAGCAGTTCTGGGACAGGGACGCGGGTCACTGAAGCTTTCTTT.

This chain links TRBV28 with TRBJ1-1; D possibly corresponds to TRBD1 (5 bases). Trimming left V 6 bases short and J 1 base short, with 24 bases between. From germline, CDR1 is MDHEN and CDR2 SYDVKM. The CDR3 extends over 18 amino acids. CDR3 bases: TGTGCCAGCAGCTTTCTCATTGTGGGGGGTAGAGGGAACACTGAAGCTTTCTTT. It translates to CASSFLIVGGRGNTEAFF.

This clonotype has a count of ten or more. The chain joins TRBV4-1 to TRBJ1-1; TRBD1 might be the D (6 bases). CDR3 size: 16 residues. V was shortened by 1 base and J by 4 bases, with 16 bases between the two germline ends. Germline V CDR1 and CDR2: MGHRA, YSYEKL. In DNA form, the CDR3 reads TGCGCCAGCAGCCAAGTAACAGGGTTTGTTGGCACTGAAGCTTTCTTT. Its protein is CASSQVTGFVGTEAFF.

This clonotype was picked up a small number of times. The J gene is TRBJ2-2, the V gene TRBV27, with 7 bases identical to TRBD1. The CDR3 has 16 residues. V was clipped by 1 base and J by 1 base; unmatched bases: 3. The V gene's germline CDR1 is MNHEY and CDR2 SMNVEV (reference sequence). CDR3: CASSLLGQMNTGELFF. CDR3 in DNA: TGTGCCAGCAGTTTATTGGGACAGATGAACACCGGGGAGCTGTTTTTT.

This clonotype was seen at least ten times. The V and J genes are TRBV7-3 and TRBJ2-3; TRBD2 matches at 7 bases. The CDR3 is 14 residues long. CDR1 and CDR2 from the germline V gene are SGHTA and FQGTGA. The V segment lost 5 bases and the J segment 3 bases; nucleotides outside the gene matches: 5. The CDR3 here is CASSPGLVTDTQYF. The CDR3 nucleotides read TGTGCCAGCAGCCCAGGACTAGTAACAGATACGCAGTATTTT.

This clonotype was observed many times. As DNA, the CDR3 is TGTGCCAGCAGTTTCAGGACAGGGAGCACCGGGGAGCTGTTTTTT. This codes for CASSFRTGSTGELFF. The chain couples TRBV28 to TRBJ2-2; 8 bases line up with TRBD1. V gave up 3 bases and J gave up 4 bases; unmatched junction bases: 4. The CDR3 runs 15 residues. In germline, CDR1 is MDHEN, CDR2 SYDVKM.

In its sample, this clonotype was seen many times. The chain joins TRBV2 to TRBJ2-2, with D hard to call. Germline V gene lookup returns CDR1 SNHLY and CDR2 FYNNEI. The CDR3 is 13 residues long. V was clipped by 4 bases and J by 4 bases, with 7 bases between them. This CDR3 is CASSARTTGELFF. In DNA, the CDR3 is TGTGCCAGCAGTGCCCGAACCACCGGGGAGCTGTTTTTT.

The CDR3 bases are TGTGCCATCTCCCCTTCGGTGGGGCGGACTGAAGCTTTCTTT. Translating it yields CAISPSVGRTEAFF. This sequence joins TRBV2 and TRBJ1-1, with TRBD1 as a possible D gene (5 bases). The CDR3 totals 14 residues. CDR1 is SNHLY, CDR2 FYNNEI, per germline. V was clipped by 10 bases and J by 5 bases, with 20 bases between them. Full variable domain (rest looked up from reference TRBV2 and TRBJ1-1): EPEVTQTPSHQVTQMGQEVILRCVPISNHLYFYWYRQILGQKVEFLVSFYNNEISEKSEIFDDQFSVERPDGSNFTLKIRSTKLEDSAMYFCAISPSVGRTEAFFGQGTRLTVV.

The table lists this clonotype with a few counts. The chain recombines TRBV27 with TRBJ1-1; D not certain. Germline assignment: CDR1 MNHEY and CDR2 SMNVEV (reference sequence). V was shortened by 2 bases and J by 3 bases, with 7 bases between the two germline ends. The CDR3 covers 13 residues. CDR3 sequence (DNA): TGTGCCAGCAGTTTAGAGAGGGACACTGAAGCTTTCTTT. It is translated as CASSLERDTEAFF.

This clonotype appeared a few times. CDR3 in amino acids: CASSPSGHGETQYF. CDR3 in DNA: TGTGCCAGCAGTCCCTCAGGCCACGGGGAGACCCAGTACTTC. The rearrangement links TRBV28 to TRBJ2-5; D is uncertain. The V end lost 5 bases, the J end lost 5 bases, and 15 bases lay between the germline ends. This CDR3 contains 14 residues. Germline values: CDR1 MDHEN, CDR2 SYDVKM.

This clonotype occurred many times. This chain links TRBV27 with TRBJ1-1, with 7 bases matching TRBD1. The CDR3 contains 16 residues. CDR1 MNHEY and CDR2 SMNVEV come from the germline V gene (reference sequence). V shed 4 bases and J 0 bases; nucleotides not matched to a gene: 8. The CDR3 sequence is CASSSTGFSMNTEAFF. CDR3 bases: TGTGCCAGCAGTTCGACAGGGTTTTCCATGAACACTGAAGCTTTCTTT.

This clonotype has a handful of counts. The chain uses TRBV12-3 or TRBV12-4 and TRBJ2-3; 12 bases align to TRBD1. The CDR3 consists of 15 residues. Trimming cost V 4 bases and J 8 bases; bases outside gene matches: 7. The CDR3 DNA reads TGTGCCAGCAGTTCCCGGGACAGGGGGCGCGGTACGCAGTATTTT. Translated, it gives CASSSRDRGRGTQYF.

The chain joins TRBV4-1 to TRBJ2-7, with D perhaps TRBD1 (5 bases). Germline V gene lookup returns CDR1 MGHRA and CDR2 YSYEKL. Trimming removed 4 bases at V and 4 bases at J, with 14 bases between. This CDR3 contains 14 residues. CDR3 sequence: CASSRRQGAYEQYF. CDR3 coding DNA: TGCGCCAGCAGCCGCCGACAAGGGGCATACGAGCAGTACTTC.

This clonotype was observed at least ten times. The chain joins TRBV6-2 or TRBV6-3 to TRBJ2-7, with D possibly TRBD2 on 5 matching bases. Per germline, CDR1 MNHEY and CDR2 SVGEGT. Trimming pared 0 bases from V and 2 bases from J, leaving 11 bases between. The CDR3 spans 15 residues. The CDR3 is CASSYSPGEAYEQYF. The CDR3 DNA follows: TGTGCCAGCAGTTACTCGCCCGGGGAAGCCTACGAGCAGTACTTC.

The chain links TRBV9 to TRBJ1-1, with TRBD1 matching over 8 bases. The CDR3 runs 15 residues. Trimming took 0 bases from V and 6 from J; bases not matched to a gene: 7. Germline V gene data show CDR1 as SGDLS and CDR2 as YYNGEE. As DNA, the CDR3 is TGTGCCAGCAGCGTAGCGTCAGGGGGCTGGGCTGAAGCTTTCTTT. It yields the protein CASSVASGGWAEAFF.

The V gene is TRBV29-1, the J gene TRBJ2-7; tentatively, D is TRBD2 (6 bases). V was cut by 7 bases and J by 4 bases, with 11 bases left in between. The CDR3 runs to 11 residues. Germline CDR1 reads SQVTM; CDR2 reads ANQGSEA. The CDR3 spells CSAERGYEQYF. The CDR3 DNA follows: TGCAGCGCCGAACGGGGGTACGAGCAGTACTTC.

This clonotype was picked up a small number of times. The V gene is TRBV12-3 or TRBV12-4, the J gene TRBJ2-3; 13 bases align to TRBD2. CDR3 length: 15 amino acids. Trimming took 5 bases from V and 7 from J; bases not matched to a gene: 6. CDR3 amino acids: CASSPRTSGGYTQYF. In nucleotides, the CDR3 is TGTGCCAGCAGTCCTCGGACTAGCGGGGGATATACGCAGTATTTT.

This clonotype was counted between two and nine times. CDR3 protein: CASSFGQSGELFF. The CDR3 coding sequence is TGCGCCAGCAGCTTTGGACAGTCCGGGGAGCTGTTTTTT. This chain uses TRBV5-1 with TRBJ2-2, with D maybe TRBD1 (6 bases). Germline assignment: CDR1 SGHRS and CDR2 YFSETQ. The V and J ends lost 2 bases and 6 bases respectively, with 8 bases between them. The CDR3 contains 13 residues.

For the CDR3, the DNA is TGTGCCAGCAGCGTAGTAGGGACAGCCATTGAAGCTTTCTTT. Translating gives CASSVVGTAIEAFF. The chain couples TRBV9 to TRBJ1-1; the match to TRBD1 covers 7 bases. With 0 bases clipped from V and 7 bases from J, the junction kept 6 bases outside the gene matches. Per germline, CDR1 SGDLS and CDR2 YYNGEE. The CDR3 loop spans 14 amino acids. Looking up the rest from reference TRBV9 and TRBJ1-1 gives the full variable domain: DSGVTQTPKHLITATGQRVTLRCSPRSGDLSVYWYQQSLDQGLQFLIQYYNGEERAKGNILERFSAQQFPDLHSELNLSSLELGDSALYFCASSVVGTAIEAFFGQGTRLTVV.

This clonotype has a handful of counts. This chain links TRBV4-3 with TRBJ2-2; D gene ambiguous. CDR1 is LGHNA, CDR2 YSLEER, per germline. V was pared by 0 bases and J by 0 bases, with 14 bases between. The CDR3 extends over 18 amino acids. Written as DNA, the CDR3 is TGCGCCAGCAGCCAAGATGAGGAGACATTCGCGAACACCGGGGAGCTGTTTTTT. It specifies CASSQDEETFANTGELFF.